These 3 T cell receptor beta chains came from one sample sequenced in a study of T cell changes during pregnancy in multiple sclerosis. Some clones are missing from TCRdb's copy, which holds only in-frame ones; the method was immunoSEQ multiplex PCR. The table includes tens of thousands of clones, about nine tenths detected once. Sequences were derived from CD8+ T cells from peripheral blood mononuclear cells, sampled in the first trimester of pregnancy. The receptors here all came from a female donor with multiple sclerosis, enrolled in a pregnancy study.

The rearrangement links TRBV18 to TRBJ2-7; TRBD1 aligns across 7 bases. The germline V gene encodes CDR1 KGHSH and CDR2 LQKENI. The V segment lost 2 bases and the J segment 6 bases; nucleotides outside the gene matches: 10. The CDR3 consists of 15 residues. CDR3 in amino acids: CASSPTTGPPAEQYF. CDR3 bases: TGTGCCAGCTCACCAACGACAGGGCCCCCAGCCGAGCAGTACTTC.

Only a few counts were recorded for this clone. This rearrangement joins TRBV6-1 to TRBJ2-7; 11 nucleotides line up with TRBD2. V was pared by 3 bases and J by 4 bases, with 5 bases of the junction left unmatched. The CDR3 runs 15 residues. Germline loops: CDR1 MNHNS, CDR2 SASEGT. The CDR3 protein is CASSERLAGSYEQYF. CDR3 DNA sequence: TGTGCCAGCAGTGAGAGACTAGCGGGGTCTTACGAGCAGTACTTC.

This chain links TRBV10-3 with TRBJ2-2; weak D call: TRBD1 (5 bases). Per germline, CDR1 ENHRY and CDR2 SYGVKD. CDR3 length equals 15 residues. V was shortened by 0 bases and J by 4 bases, with 9 bases between the two germline ends. The CDR3 here is CAISESGVVTGELFF. The DNA for the CDR3 is TGTGCCATCAGTGAGTCAGGGGTCGTCACCGGGGAGCTGTTTTTT.